This is a list of T cell receptor beta chains from one sample in a study of T cells in tuberculosis. The table came from immunoSEQ multiplex PCR; TCRdb's copy has only in-frame clones and leaves some out. This table holds around 60,000 clones, approximately 80% found once. Sample: CD1b-GMM tetramer-negative cells sorted from PBMCs. These receptors were collected from an adult woman with latent tuberculosis. Both conserved end residues are part of each CDR3. D genes are given only for firm matches. The listing skips clone size in some rows; elsewhere it reads once, few, many or a size class.

V gene	D gene	clone size	J gene	CDR3 DNA	CDR3 protein
TRBV19	TRBD2	.	TRBJ2-3	TGTGCCAGTAGTCTCAGACTAGCGGGAGTATCCACAGATACGCAGTATTTT	CASSLRLAGVSTDTQYF
TRBV5-6	.	.	TRBJ1-6	TGTGCCAGCAGCCTTAGCTCCTATAATTCACCCCTCCACTTT	CASSLSSYNSPLHF
TRBV5-1	TRBD1	.	TRBJ1-6	TGCGCCAGCAGCCACCGGGACAGGGATGATTCACCCCTCCACTTT	CASSHRDRDDSPLHF
TRBV19	.	.	TRBJ2-3	TGTGCCAGTAGTCTCCCTACAGATACGCAGTATTTT	CASSLPTDTQYF
TRBV6-1	TRBD2	.	TRBJ2-7	TGTGCCAGCAGTGGACTAGCGGGAGTCCACGAGCAGTACTTC	CASSGLAGVHEQYF
TRBV6-5	.	.	TRBJ2-1	TGTGCCAGCAGTTACATGACAAGCTCTGAGCAGTTCTTC	CASSYMTSSEQFF
TRBV7-3	TRBD2	.	TRBJ2-3	TGTGCCAGCAGCCTAACTAGGGGCGGGAGAGGGACAGATACGCAGTATTTT	CASSLTRGGRGTDTQYF
TRBV19	TRBD1	.	TRBJ1-2	TGTGCCAGTAGTATAGAATTCCGGGACAGGGGAAATGGCTACACCTTC	CASSIEFRDRGNGYTF
TRBV2	TRBD1	.	TRBJ2-7	TGTGCCAGCACGGCACAGGGGGGCTACGAGCAGTACTTC	CASTAQGGYEQYF
TRBV27	.	.	TRBJ2-7	TGTGCCAGCAGTTTATTAGGGCAGGGGAGAAGGGAGCAGTACTTC	CASSLLGQGRREQYF
TRBV14	TRBD1	once	TRBJ2-3	TGTGCCAGCAGCCAAACCACAGGGGGCTTAAGCACAGATACGCAGTATTTT	CASSQTTGGLSTDTQYF
TRBV15	.	.	TRBJ2-3	TGTGCCACCAGCAGAGATTTGGGGGCTGGGGGCACAGATACGCAGTATTTT	CATSRDLGAGGTDTQYF
TRBV6-1	.	.	TRBJ2-7	TGTGCCAGCAGTTCGGACTATAACTCCTACGAGCAGTACTTC	CASSSDYNSYEQYF
TRBV7-9	.	.	TRBJ2-2	TGTGCCAGCAGCTTACAGGGGAACACCGGGGAGCTGTTTTTT	CASSLQGNTGELFF
TRBV5-1	.	.	TRBJ2-2	TGCGCCAGCGGATCAGAGGGCCCCACCGGGGAGCTGTTTTTT	CASGSEGPTGELFF
TRBV25-1	.	.	TRBJ2-1	TGTGCCAGCAGAGAGCACTCCTACAATGAGCAGTTCTTC	CASREHSYNEQFF
TRBV6-1	.	.	TRBJ2-3	TGTGCCGGAGGCGGGACCCACACAGATACGCAGTATTTT	CAGGGTHTDTQYF
TRBV28	.	once	TRBJ1-1	TGTGCCAGCAGTGTACAGGGCATGAACACTGAAGCTTTCTTT	CASSVQGMNTEAFF
TRBV28	.	.	TRBJ2-3	TGTGCCAGCACGGGCGTAATAGTAGCGAAGAGTAGTAGCACAGATACGCAGTATTTT	CASTGVIVAKSSSTDTQYF
TRBV7-9	TRBD1	.	TRBJ2-4	TGTGCCAGCAGCTCAGGCAGGGGGTGGGGCATTCAGTACTTC	CASSSGRGWGIQYF
TRBV6-5	.	once	TRBJ2-7	TGTGCCAGCAGTTCTTCAGGGGTGCGGGTATACGAGCAGTACTTC	CASSSSGVRVYEQYF
TRBV10-3	TRBD2	few	TRBJ2-3	TGTGCCATCAGTGAACGGGGAGGGGGCACAGATACGCAGTATTTT	CAISERGGGTDTQYF
TRBV2	.	.	TRBJ2-5	TGTGCCAGCAGCGCCACTTTCACAGGGGGAGGGCAAGAGACCCAGTACTTC	CASSATFTGGGQETQYF
TRBV5-1	TRBD2	.	TRBJ2-3	TGCGCCAGCAGACCAACTACTAGCGGGAGGACAGATACGCAGTATTTT	CASRPTTSGRTDTQYF
TRBV5-5	TRBD2	.	TRBJ2-7	TGTGCCAGCAGCTTGGGTAGCGGGGGTCTTTCCTACGAGCAGTACTTC	CASSLGSGGLSYEQYF